This T cell receptor (beta chain) is from a study of blood T cell repertoires in COVID-19. About the study: From the United States, Italy and Spain came samples of acute and convalescent COVID-19. The cDNA or gDNA used as material had been derived from T cells, B-cell-depleted T cells, or PBMCs.

Sequenced by immunoSEQ multiplex PCR; TCRdb stores in-frame clones only, minus some. The repertoire holds a few hundred thousand clones, with roughly 90% as singletons. Germline values: CDR1 SGHNT, CDR2 YYREEE (reference sequence). Trimming pared 0 bases from V and 0 bases from J, leaving 4 bases between. The CDR3 is 14 residues long. Participants spanned ages about 18 to 100 years and resided in roughly 26 US areas. Sequenced input: PBMCs or T cells enriched from blood (not recorded which). This chain connects TRBV5-4 to TRBJ1-3; D remains unclear. This sequence was found in a man between 40 and 49 years old who had recovered from COVID-19. The CDR3 DNA is TGTGCCAGCAGCTTGGGAGTCTCTGGAAACACCATATATTTT. Residues: CASSLGVSGNTIYF. Together with reference TRBV5-4 and TRBJ1-3, the CDR3 gives the full variable domain: ETGVTQSPTHLIKTRGQQVTLRCSSQSGHNTVSWYQQALGQGPQFIFQYYREEENGRGNFPPRFSGLQFPNYSSELNVNALELDDSALYLCASSLGVSGNTIYFGEGSWLTVV.